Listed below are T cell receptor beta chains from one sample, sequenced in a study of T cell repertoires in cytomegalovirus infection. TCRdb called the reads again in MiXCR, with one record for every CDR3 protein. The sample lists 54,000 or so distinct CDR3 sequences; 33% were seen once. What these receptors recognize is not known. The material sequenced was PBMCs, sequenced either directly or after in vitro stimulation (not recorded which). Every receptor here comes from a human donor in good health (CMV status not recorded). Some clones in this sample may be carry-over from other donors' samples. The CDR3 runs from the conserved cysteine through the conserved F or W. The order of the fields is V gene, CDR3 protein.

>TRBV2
CASRGGLGQGHEKLFF
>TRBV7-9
CASSRSFGNYTF
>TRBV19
CASSITQGNSPLHF
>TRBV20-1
CSARVLSTSGLEWNIQYF
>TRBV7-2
CASGRGVALHF
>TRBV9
CASSVGGATNEKLFF
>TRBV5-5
CASRRMDAPTNYGYTF
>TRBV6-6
CASSFNVAGEQFF
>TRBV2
CASVPTSGGPGTQYF
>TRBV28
CASSLAGANSYNEQFF
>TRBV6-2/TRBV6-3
CASRTGTGGALGAFF
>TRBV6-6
CASNEGVDTQYF
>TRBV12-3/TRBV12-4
CASRGGVDIERAFF
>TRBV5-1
CASSLDVQAEQFF
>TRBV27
CASSPQQGSGEQYF
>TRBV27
CASSGSVSQRDLFTYEQYF
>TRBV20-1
CSARRSDILSYEQYF
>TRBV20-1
CSARDAENYGYTF
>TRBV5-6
CASSLRSLGSDQETQYF
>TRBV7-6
CASSFSGDNYNEQFF
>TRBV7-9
CASSFIRNTDTQYF
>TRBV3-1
CASSQRLPYNEQFF
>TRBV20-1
CSARDTRTGFGEQYF
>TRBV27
CASRRGRNYEQYF
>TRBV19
CASSIAGLSTEAFF
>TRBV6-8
CASSPISGGETQYF
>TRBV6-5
CASSYNRDTEAFF
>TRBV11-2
CASSQVRGPAGISNADTQYF
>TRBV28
CASRVGQGLSYEQYF
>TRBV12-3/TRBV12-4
CASSSTGVVGQPQHF
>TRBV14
CASSQPSGTDRNSPLHF
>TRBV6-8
CASSYSSGDTEAFF
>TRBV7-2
CASTLGGRNEQFF
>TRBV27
CASSQASGQANNEQFF
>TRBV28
CASSSQDRGNSPLHF
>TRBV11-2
CASSPSGVVALHF
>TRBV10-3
CATSDGYEQYF
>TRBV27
CASSLSRQENYGYTF
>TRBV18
CASSPGLISGNTIYF
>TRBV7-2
CASSYQTGTGNTIYF
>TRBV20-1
CSATWADTQYF
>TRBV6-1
CATEGRASNQPQHF
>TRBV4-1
CASSHLTGAMNTEAFF
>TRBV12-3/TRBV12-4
CASRKGLEESNEQFF
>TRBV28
CASSFSPLYSLQPQHF
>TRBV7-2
CASTRDSLSSNQPQHF
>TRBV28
CASSPWRREEQGYTF
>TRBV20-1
CSATGQNEAFF
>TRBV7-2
CASSLGTSGNTIYF
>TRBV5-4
CASSPRLGLQETQYF
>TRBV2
CASAEQYSNQPQHF
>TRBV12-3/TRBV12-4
CASRGGHGDSPLHF
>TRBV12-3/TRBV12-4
CASTYSGRASEQYF
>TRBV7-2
CASSLDMGSDEQFF
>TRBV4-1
CASSPGGRHATETQYF
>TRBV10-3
CAIRGGTGSYEQYF
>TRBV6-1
CASSRRPQGSNQPQHF
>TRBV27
CASSLVGSPLHF
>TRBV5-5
CASSFQGSGSPLHF